The present T cell receptor beta chain was sequenced within a study of blood T cells in healthy people across ages. Study-wide results and limits: Naive T cell percentage showed a strong correlation with TCR beta diversity. More naive CD4+ cells and higher diversity marked long-lived donors relative to aged donors.

CDR1 is GTSNPN, CDR2 SVGIG, per germline (reference sequence). V lost 0 bases to trimming and J lost 0 bases, with 9 bases between them. CDR3 length: 14 amino acids. The second PCR ran about 6 to 11 cycles with a sample-barcoded 5' primer and J-beta primers. Tagging of each cDNA molecule was performed by a template-switch adaptor with 12 random nucleotides. From the 5' RACE reads, TCRdb called clonotypes with MiXCR, one entry per CDR3 protein. Of 1.5 million to 2 million distinct CDR3 sequences in the sample, approximately 32% were seen once. This clonotype was detected a few times. What it recognizes is unknown.

This TCR derives from a woman aged 25 to 39 in good health. The chain is built from TRBV30 and TRBJ2-7; D uncertain. The sequenced sample consisted of blood. The CDR3 DNA follows: TGTGCCTGGAGTGTAGGCGCGAGCTCCTACGAGCAGTACTTC. This encodes CAWSVGASSYEQYF.